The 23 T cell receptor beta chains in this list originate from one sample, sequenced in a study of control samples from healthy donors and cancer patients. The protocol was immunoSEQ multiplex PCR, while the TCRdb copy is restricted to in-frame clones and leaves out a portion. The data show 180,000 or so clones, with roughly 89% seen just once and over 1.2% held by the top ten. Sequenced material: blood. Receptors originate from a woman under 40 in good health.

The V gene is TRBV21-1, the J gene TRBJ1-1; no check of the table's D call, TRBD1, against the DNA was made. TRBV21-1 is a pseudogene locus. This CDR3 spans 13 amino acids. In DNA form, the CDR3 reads TGTGCCAGCAGCAAGGTTGACAGGGCGGAAGCTTTCTTT. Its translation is CASSKVDRAEAFF.

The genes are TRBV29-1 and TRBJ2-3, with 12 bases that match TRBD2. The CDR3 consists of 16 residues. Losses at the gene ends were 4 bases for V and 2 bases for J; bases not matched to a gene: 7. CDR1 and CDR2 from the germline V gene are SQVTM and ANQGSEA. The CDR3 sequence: CSVGLAGGRTTDTQYF. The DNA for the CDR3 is TGCAGCGTTGGGCTAGCGGGAGGGAGGACCACAGATACGCAGTATTTT.

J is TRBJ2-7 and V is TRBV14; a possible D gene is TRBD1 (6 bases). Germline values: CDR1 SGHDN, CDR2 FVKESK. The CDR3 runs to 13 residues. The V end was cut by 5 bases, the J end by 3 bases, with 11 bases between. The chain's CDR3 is CASSRIGGYEQYF. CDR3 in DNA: TGTGCCAGCAGCAGAATAGGGGGCTACGAGCAGTACTTC.

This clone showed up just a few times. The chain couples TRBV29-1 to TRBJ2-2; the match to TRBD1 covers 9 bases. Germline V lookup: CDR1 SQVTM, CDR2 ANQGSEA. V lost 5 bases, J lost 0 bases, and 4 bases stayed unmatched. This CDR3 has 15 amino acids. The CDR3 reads CSVHRDRANTGELFF. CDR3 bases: TGCAGCGTTCACCGGGACAGGGCGAACACCGGGGAGCTGTTTTTT.

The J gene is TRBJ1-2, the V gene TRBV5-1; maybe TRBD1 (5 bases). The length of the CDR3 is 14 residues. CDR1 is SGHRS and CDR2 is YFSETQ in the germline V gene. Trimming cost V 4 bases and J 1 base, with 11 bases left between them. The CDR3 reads CASSADTNNYGYTF. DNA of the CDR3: TGCGCCAGCAGCGCGGACACAAATAACTATGGCTACACCTTC. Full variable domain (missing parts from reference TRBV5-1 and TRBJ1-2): KAGVTQTPRYLIKTRGQQVTLSCSPISGHRSVSWYQQTPGQGLQFLFEYFSETQRNKGNFPGRFSGRQFSNSRSEMNVSTLELGDSALYLCASSADTNNYGYTFGSGTRLTVV.

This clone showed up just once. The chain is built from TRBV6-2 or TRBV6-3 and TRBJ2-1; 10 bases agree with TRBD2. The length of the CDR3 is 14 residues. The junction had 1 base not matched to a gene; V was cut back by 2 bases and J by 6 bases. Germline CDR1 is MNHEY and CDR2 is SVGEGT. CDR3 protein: CASSYSGRANEQFF. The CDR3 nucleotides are TGTGCCAGCAGTTACAGCGGGAGGGCCAATGAGCAGTTCTTC.

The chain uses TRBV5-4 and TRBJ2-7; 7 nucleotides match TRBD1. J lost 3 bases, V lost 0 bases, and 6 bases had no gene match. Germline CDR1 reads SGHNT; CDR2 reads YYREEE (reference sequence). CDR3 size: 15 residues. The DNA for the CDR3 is TGTGCCAGCAGCTTGGGACAGGGTACTCTCTACGAGCAGTACTTC. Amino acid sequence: CASSLGQGTLYEQYF.

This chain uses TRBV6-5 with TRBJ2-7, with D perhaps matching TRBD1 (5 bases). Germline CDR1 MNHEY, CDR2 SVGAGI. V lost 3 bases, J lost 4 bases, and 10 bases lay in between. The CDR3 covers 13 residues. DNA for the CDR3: TGTGCCAGCAGTTATAGGACATCATACGAGCAGTACTTC. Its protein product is CASSYRTSYEQYF.

The CDR3 DNA sequence: TGTGCCAGCAGTTACTCGAGGGGGGGAGGTATTGAAGCTTTCTTT. It is translated as CASSYSRGGGIEAFF. This chain joins TRBV6-6 and TRBJ1-1, with D possibly being TRBD1 (6 bases). Trimming took off 0 bases at V and 7 bases at J, with 15 bases between the two ends. CDR3 length equals 15 residues. Germline loops: CDR1 MNHNY, CDR2 SVGAGI (reference sequence).

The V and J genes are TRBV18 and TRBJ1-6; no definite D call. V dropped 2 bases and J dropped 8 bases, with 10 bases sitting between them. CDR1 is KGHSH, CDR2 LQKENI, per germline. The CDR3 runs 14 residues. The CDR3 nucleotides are TGTGCCAGCTCACCAGCGGGAGTTGATTCACCCCTCCACTTT. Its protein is CASSPAGVDSPLHF.

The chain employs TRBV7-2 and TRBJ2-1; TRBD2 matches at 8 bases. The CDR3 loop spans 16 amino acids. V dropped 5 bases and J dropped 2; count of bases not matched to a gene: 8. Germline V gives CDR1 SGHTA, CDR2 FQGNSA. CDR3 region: CASSPSGGVTYNEQFF. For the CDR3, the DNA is TGTGCCAGCAGCCCTTCGGGGGGGGTAACCTACAATGAGCAGTTCTTC. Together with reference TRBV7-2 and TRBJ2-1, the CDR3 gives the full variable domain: GAGVSQSPSNKVTEKGKDVELRCDPISGHTALYWYRQSLGQGLEFLIYFQGNSAPDKSGLPSDRFSAERTGGSVSTLTIQRTQQEDSAVYLCASSPSGGVTYNEQFFGPGTRLTVL.

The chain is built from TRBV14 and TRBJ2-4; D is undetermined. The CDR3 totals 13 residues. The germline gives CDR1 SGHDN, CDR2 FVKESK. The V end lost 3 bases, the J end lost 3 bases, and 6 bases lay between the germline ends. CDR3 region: CASSQANKNIQYF. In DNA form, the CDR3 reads TGTGCCAGCAGCCAGGCTAACAAAAACATTCAGTACTTC.

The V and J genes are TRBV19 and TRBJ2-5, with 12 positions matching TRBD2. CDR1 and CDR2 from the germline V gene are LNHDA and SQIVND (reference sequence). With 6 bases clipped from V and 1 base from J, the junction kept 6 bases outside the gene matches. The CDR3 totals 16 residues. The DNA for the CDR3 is TGTGCCAGTAGGCCGGGACTAGCGGGTACCCAAGAGACCCAGTACTTC. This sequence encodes CASRPGLAGTQETQYF. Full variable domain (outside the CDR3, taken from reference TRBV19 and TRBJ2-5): DGGITQSPKYLFRKEGQNVTLSCEQNLNHDAMYWYRQDPGQGLRLIYYSQIVNDFQKGDIAEGYSVSREKKESFPLTVTSAQKNPTAFYLCASRPGLAGTQETQYFGPGTRLLVL.

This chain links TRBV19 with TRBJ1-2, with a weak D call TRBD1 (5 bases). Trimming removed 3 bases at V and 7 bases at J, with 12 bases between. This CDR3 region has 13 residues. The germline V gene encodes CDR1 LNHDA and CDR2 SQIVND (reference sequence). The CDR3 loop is CASSIGGYGGYTF. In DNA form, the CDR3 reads TGTGCCAGTAGTATTGGGGGGTACGGTGGCTACACCTTC. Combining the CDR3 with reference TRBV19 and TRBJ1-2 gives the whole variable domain DGGITQSPKYLFRKEGQNVTLSCEQNLNHDAMYWYRQDPGQGLRLIYYSQIVNDFQKGDIAEGYSVSREKKESFPLTVTSAQKNPTAFYLCASSIGGYGGYTFGSGTRLTVV.

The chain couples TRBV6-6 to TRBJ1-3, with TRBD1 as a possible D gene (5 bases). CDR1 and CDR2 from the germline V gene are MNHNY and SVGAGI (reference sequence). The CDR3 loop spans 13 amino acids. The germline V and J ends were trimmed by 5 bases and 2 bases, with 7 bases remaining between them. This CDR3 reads CASSGTPGNTIYF. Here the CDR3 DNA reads TGTGCCAGCAGTGGGACTCCTGGAAACACCATATATTTT.

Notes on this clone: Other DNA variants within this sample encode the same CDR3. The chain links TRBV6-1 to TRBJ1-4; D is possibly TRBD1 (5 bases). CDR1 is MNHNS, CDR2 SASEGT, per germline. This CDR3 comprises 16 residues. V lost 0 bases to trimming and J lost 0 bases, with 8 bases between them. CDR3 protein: CASSEAQGSTNEKLFF. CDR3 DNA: TGTGCCAGCAGTGAAGCGCAGGGATCAACTAATGAAAAACTGTTTTTT.

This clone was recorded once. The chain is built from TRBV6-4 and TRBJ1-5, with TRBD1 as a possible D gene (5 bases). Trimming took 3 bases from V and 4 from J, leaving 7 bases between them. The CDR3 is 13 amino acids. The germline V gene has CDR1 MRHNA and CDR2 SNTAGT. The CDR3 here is CASSETANQPQHF. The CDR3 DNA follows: TGTGCCAGCAGTGAGACAGCAAATCAGCCCCAGCATTTT.

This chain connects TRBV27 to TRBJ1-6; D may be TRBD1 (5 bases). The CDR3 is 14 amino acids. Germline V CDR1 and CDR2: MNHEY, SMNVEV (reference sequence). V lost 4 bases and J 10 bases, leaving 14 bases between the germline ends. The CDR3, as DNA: TGTGCCAGCAGTTACGCAGGGTTCGGATCACCCCTCCACTTT. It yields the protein CASSYAGFGSPLHF.

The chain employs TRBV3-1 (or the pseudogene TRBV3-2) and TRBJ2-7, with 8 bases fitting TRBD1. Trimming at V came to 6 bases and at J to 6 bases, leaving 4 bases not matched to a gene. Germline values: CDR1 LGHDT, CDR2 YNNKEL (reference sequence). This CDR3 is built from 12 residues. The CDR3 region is CASRQGGGEQYF. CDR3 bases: TGTGCCAGCAGACAGGGGGGTGGCGAGCAGTACTTC.

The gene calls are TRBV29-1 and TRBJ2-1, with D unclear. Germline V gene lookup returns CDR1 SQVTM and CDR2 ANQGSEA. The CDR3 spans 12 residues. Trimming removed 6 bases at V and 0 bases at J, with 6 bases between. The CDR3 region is CSVQSSYNEQFF. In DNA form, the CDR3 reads TGCAGCGTCCAGAGCTCCTACAATGAGCAGTTCTTC.

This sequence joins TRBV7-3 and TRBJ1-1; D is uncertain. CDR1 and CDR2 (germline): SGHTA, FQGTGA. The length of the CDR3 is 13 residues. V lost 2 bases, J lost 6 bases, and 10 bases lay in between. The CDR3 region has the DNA TGTGCCAGCAGCTTAGGTGGCGGAGCTGAAGCTTTCTTT. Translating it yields CASSLGGGAEAFF.

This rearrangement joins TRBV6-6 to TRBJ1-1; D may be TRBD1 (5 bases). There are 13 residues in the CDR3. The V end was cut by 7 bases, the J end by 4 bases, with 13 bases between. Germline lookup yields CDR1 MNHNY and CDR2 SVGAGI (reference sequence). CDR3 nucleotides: TGTGCCAGCATCCCACGGGACGCCACTGAAGCTTTCTTT. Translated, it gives CASIPRDATEAFF.

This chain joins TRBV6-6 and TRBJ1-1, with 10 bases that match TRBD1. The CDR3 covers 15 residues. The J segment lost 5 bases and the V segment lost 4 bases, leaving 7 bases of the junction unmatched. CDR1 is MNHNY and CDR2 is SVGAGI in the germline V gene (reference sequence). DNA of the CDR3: TGTGCCAGCAGTTCCGTCCGGACAGGGGGGACTGAAGCTTTCTTT. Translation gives CASSSVRTGGTEAFF.